These T cell receptor beta chains were read from a single sample in a study of metastatic and nonmetastatic thyroid tumors. TCRdb re-called clones from the PCR reads using MiXCR. In the table there are 45,000 to 65,000 clones, 20% of which are singletons. The sample was blood. The receptors originated from a female donor with papillary thyroid cancer or a benign thyroid nodule (not recorded which). Some clones in this sample may be carry-over from other donors' samples. The CDR3 runs from the conserved cysteine through the conserved F or W. The order of the fields is D gene, J gene, clone size, V gene, CDR3 protein, CDR3 DNA. A D gene is named only where the DNA matches it firmly. Not all rows give a size; the values are once, few, many and, for expanded clones, a class.

>TRBD2|TRBJ2-7|NA|TRBV20-1
CSAGVLAGTSSYEQYF
TGCAGTGCTGGAGTTCTCGCAGGGACTAGCTCCTACGAGCAGTACTTC
>NA|TRBJ1-4|many|TRBV25-1
CASSDTATNEKLFF
TGTGCCAGCAGTGACACCGCAACTAATGAAAAACTGTTTTTT
>NA|TRBJ1-5|many|TRBV6-2/TRBV6-3
CASRGRVSNQPQHF
TGTGCCAGCAGAGGGAGGGTGAGCAATCAGCCCCAGCATTTT
>TRBD2|TRBJ2-2|NA|TRBV11-2
CDSSLVAGMNTGQLFF
TGTGACAGCAGCTTAGTAGCGGGGATGAACACCGGGCAGCTGTTTTTT
>TRBD2|TRBJ2-2|many|TRBV18
CASSTGTSDTGELFF
TGTGCCAGCTCAACCGGGACTAGCGACACCGGGGAGCTGTTTTTT
>NA|TRBJ1-2|many|TRBV6-1
CASSPRGVGYTF
TGTGCCAGCAGTCCGAGGGGGGTCGGCTACACCTTC
>NA|TRBJ1-1|many|TRBV3-1
CASSLRDQNTEAFF
TGTGCCAGCAGCCTCCGGGACCAAAACACTGAAGCTTTCTTT
>NA|TRBJ2-1|many|TRBV5-1
CASRSLGGPYNEQFF
TGCGCCAGCAGAAGTTTGGGCGGACCTTACAATGAGCAGTTCTTC
>NA|TRBJ2-7|many|TRBV13
CASSYRTGPYEQYF
TGTGCCAGCAGCTACCGGACGGGCCCCTACGAGCAGTACTTC
>NA|TRBJ1-6|many|TRBV28
CASSGGGSPLHF
TGTGCCAGCAGCGGGGGCGGATCACCCCTCCACTTT
>NA|TRBJ1-2|many|TRBV6-4
CASSAGPSNYGYTF
TGTGCCAGCAGTGCCGGGCCTTCTAACTATGGCTACACCTTC
>TRBD2|TRBJ2-3|NA|TRBV5-1
CSSSPPSGATYTQYF
TGCTCCAGCAGCCCCCCCAGCGGGGCCACATATACGCAGTATTTT
>NA|TRBJ1-5|many|TRBV28
CASSGRGGSNQPQHF
TGTGCCAGCAGTGGCAGGGGTGGCAGCAATCAGCCCCAGCATTTT
>TRBD1|TRBJ1-5|many|TRBV7-8
CASSPAQTGSNQPQHF
TGTGCCAGCAGCCCCGCCCAGACAGGGAGCAATCAGCCCCAGCATTTT
>TRBD2|TRBJ2-5|NA|TRBV10-1
CASSPPPPGLAGQETQYF
TGCGCCAGCAGCCCCCCCCCCCCCGGACTAGCGGGACAAGAGACCCAGTACTTC
>NA|TRBJ2-2|few|TRBV5-1
CASTQDVGGGELFF
TGCGCCAGCACCCAGGACGTGGGGGGTGGGGAGCTGTTTTTT
>NA|TRBJ1-3|many|TRBV5-1
CASSLEGSSGNTIYF
TGCGCCAGCAGCTTGGAAGGGTCCTCTGGAAACACCATATATTTT
>TRBD1|TRBJ2-7|many|TRBV6-1
CASSEDAGQGFDEQYF
TGTGCCAGCAGTGAAGATGCGGGACAGGGGTTCGATGAGCAGTACTTC
>NA|TRBJ2-2|many|TRBV25-1
CASSVAWELFF
TGTGCCAGCAGCGTGGCCTGGGAGCTGTTTTTT
>TRBD1|TRBJ1-6|NA|TRBV5-1
CASSDGTGNSPLHF
TGCGCCAGCAGCGATGGGACAGGTAACTCACCCCTCCACTTT
>TRBD1|TRBJ1-2|many|TRBV19
CASTGQAGTGYGYTF
TGTGCCAGCACAGGACAGGCCGGGACAGGGTATGGCTACACCTTC
>NA|TRBJ1-5|many|TRBV30
CAWSVRQNYQPQHF
TGTGCCTGGAGTGTACGACAGAATTATCAGCCCCAGCATTTT
>NA|TRBJ2-1|NA|TRBV5-1
CASSFGGVGERLGNEQFF
TGCGCCAGCAGCTTTGGAGGTGTAGGGGAAAGGTTGGGTAATGAGCAGTTCTTC